These T cell receptor beta chains were read from a single sample in a study of blood T cell repertoires in COVID-19. The assay was immunoSEQ multiplex PCR, and TCRdb's table has in-frame clones only and misses some. The table lists 9,500 to 11,000 clones, 88% of them singletons. Sequenced material: peripheral blood. The receptor set was obtained from a human donor in a cohort sampled during active COVID-19. Each CDR3 is given with its conserved first and last residue. A D gene is named only where the DNA matches it firmly. Clone size appears in some rows only: once, few, many, or a class for an expanded clone.

>-|TRBV4-3|TRBJ2-3|TRBD1
CASSQYRGSTDTQYF
TGCGCCAGCAGCCAATACAGGGGTAGCACAGATACGCAGTATTTT
>few|TRBV28|TRBJ2-1|TRBD1
CASSLNDRGNYNEQFF
TGTGCCAGCAGTTTAAATGACAGGGGAAACTACAATGAGCAGTTCTTC
>few|TRBV5-4|TRBJ1-4|-
CASSLDRVDEKLFF
TGTGCCAGCAGCTTGGACAGGGTAGATGAAAAACTGTTTTTT
>-|TRBV5-1|TRBJ1-2|-
CASSLGQGNYGYTF
TGCGCCAGCAGCTTGGGTCAGGGGAACTATGGCTACACCTTC
>-|TRBV3-1/TRBV3-2|TRBJ2-1|-
CASSQVSGTDSYNEQFF
TGTGCCAGCAGCCAAGTGTCCGGGACTGACTCCTACAATGAGCAGTTCTTC
>-|TRBV15|TRBJ2-7|TRBD2
CATSRSTGGVAGGEQYF
TGTGCCACCAGCAGGTCAACAGGGGGGGTAGCGGGAGGCGAGCAGTACTTC
>-|TRBV2|TRBJ2-7|TRBD1
CASLSAVDRARNEQYF
TGTGCCAGTTTATCGGCAGTGGACAGGGCAAGGAACGAGCAGTACTTC
>-|TRBV5-1|TRBJ1-1|-
CASSPAGSINTEAFF
TGCGCCAGCAGCCCGGCGGGCAGTATAAACACTGAAGCTTTCTTT
>few|TRBV24-1|TRBJ2-7|TRBD2
CATSATGLAAEQYF
TGTGCCACCAGTGCCACCGGACTAGCGGCCGAGCAGTACTTC
>-|TRBV27|TRBJ2-1|-
CASSLLEHSYNEQFF
TGTGCCAGCAGTTTACTCGAGCACTCCTACAATGAGCAGTTCTTC
>-|TRBV2|TRBJ2-5|TRBD2
CASSGLAGETQYF
TGTGCCAGCAGTGGACTAGCGGGAGAGACCCAGTACTTC
>once|TRBV3-1/TRBV3-2|TRBJ1-2|TRBD1
CASSPGQQDPYGYTF
TGTGCCAGCAGCCCGGGACAGCAGGACCCCTATGGCTACACCTTC
>-|TRBV2|TRBJ1-2|-
CASSEAGGSDGYTF
TGTGCCAGCAGTGAAGCCGGGGGATCGGATGGCTACACCTTC
>-|TRBV18|TRBJ2-5|TRBD2
CASSPGSSGQETQYF
TGTGCCAGCTCACCAGGGTCTAGCGGACAAGAGACCCAGTACTTC
>-|TRBV7-2|TRBJ1-4|-
CASSLYGEKLFF
TGTGCCAGCAGCTTATACGGGGAAAAACTGTTTTTT
>-|TRBV10-3|TRBJ2-1|TRBD2
CAISEGLAGMNEQFF
TGTGCCATCAGTGAGGGACTAGCGGGAATGAATGAGCAGTTCTTC
>-|TRBV19|TRBJ2-1|-
CASSIRTKSSYNEQFF
TGTGCCAGTAGTATCCGGACTAAGAGCTCCTACAATGAGCAGTTCTTC
>once|TRBV21-1|TRBJ2-3|-
CASSKWDKVADTQYF
TGTGCCAGCAGCAAGTGGGACAAAGTCGCAGATACGCAGTATTTT
>-|TRBV5-6|TRBJ1-5|-
CASSSRTVISNQPQHF
TGTGCCAGCAGCTCCCGGACAGTGATTTCCAATCAGCCCCAGCATTTT
>once|TRBV11-3|TRBJ2-7|TRBD1
CASSLRGQGLGNEQYF
TGTGCCAGCAGCTTAAGGGGACAGGGATTAGGCAACGAGCAGTACTTC
>-|TRBV20-1|TRBJ2-1|-
CSASSVNEQFF
TGCAGTGCTAGTTCAGTTAATGAGCAGTTCTTC
>-|TRBV19|TRBJ1-2|-
CASLAAAPNYGYTF
TGTGCCAGCCTGGCCGCAGCGCCAAACTATGGCTACACCTTC
>-|TRBV7-2|TRBJ2-7|-
CASSQRTGYYEQYF
TGTGCCAGCAGCCAACGGACTGGATACTACGAGCAGTACTTC
>-|TRBV7-2|TRBJ2-7|-
CASSLAGGWGEQYF
TGTGCCAGCAGCTTAGCGGGCGGGTGGGGCGAGCAGTACTTC
>-|TRBV10-3|TRBJ2-1|-
CAISEIGGNNEQFF
TGTGCCATCAGTGAGATCGGCGGTAACAATGAGCAGTTCTTC